This T cell receptor beta chain appears in the sequencing data of a study of T-cell reconstitution after alpha-beta-depleted transplantation in children (TCRdb year 2016). About the investigation overall: The study quantitatively tracked T-cell immune reconstitution after TCRalphabeta/CD19-depleted allogeneic hematopoietic cell transplantation in children using TCR repertoire profiling.

The receptor library was made with PCR. Sequencing used an Illumina HiSeq 2500. TCR library preparation used molecular barcoding, with unique molecular identifiers applied to normalize quantification of the TCRbeta repertoire. TCRdb's own reprocessing of the public reads used fastp at Q25 and MiXCR and kept productive beta chains. Rows merge per CDR3 protein into single entries with the most common DNA and genes. The sample table shows some 70,000 distinct CDR3 sequences, and around 7.9% are seen once. The ten biggest clones cover around 2.5% of the sample. The junction shows trimming of 2 bases on V and 0 bases on J, plus 7 bases between the germline ends. From the cysteine up to the phenylalanine, the CDR3 has a length of 14 residues. The kept DNA is CDR3 alone, 42 bases in frame from the first base. This clonotype was recorded many times. The antigen it recognizes is unknown. The record has no base qualities; no much larger clone is one base away.

The TCR originated in a human donor who donated a stem cell graft to a child with acute lymphoblastic leukemia. The source material was PBMCs from the stem cell graft donor, sampled from the stem cell graft. Rearrangement joined TRBV12-3 or TRBV12-4 to TRBJ1-1; a weak D assignment points to TRBD1 (5 bases agree). Here is the DNA: TGTGCCAGCAGTTTATGGGGCTTGAACACTGAAGCTTTCTTT. The encoded protein is CASSLWGLNTEAFF.